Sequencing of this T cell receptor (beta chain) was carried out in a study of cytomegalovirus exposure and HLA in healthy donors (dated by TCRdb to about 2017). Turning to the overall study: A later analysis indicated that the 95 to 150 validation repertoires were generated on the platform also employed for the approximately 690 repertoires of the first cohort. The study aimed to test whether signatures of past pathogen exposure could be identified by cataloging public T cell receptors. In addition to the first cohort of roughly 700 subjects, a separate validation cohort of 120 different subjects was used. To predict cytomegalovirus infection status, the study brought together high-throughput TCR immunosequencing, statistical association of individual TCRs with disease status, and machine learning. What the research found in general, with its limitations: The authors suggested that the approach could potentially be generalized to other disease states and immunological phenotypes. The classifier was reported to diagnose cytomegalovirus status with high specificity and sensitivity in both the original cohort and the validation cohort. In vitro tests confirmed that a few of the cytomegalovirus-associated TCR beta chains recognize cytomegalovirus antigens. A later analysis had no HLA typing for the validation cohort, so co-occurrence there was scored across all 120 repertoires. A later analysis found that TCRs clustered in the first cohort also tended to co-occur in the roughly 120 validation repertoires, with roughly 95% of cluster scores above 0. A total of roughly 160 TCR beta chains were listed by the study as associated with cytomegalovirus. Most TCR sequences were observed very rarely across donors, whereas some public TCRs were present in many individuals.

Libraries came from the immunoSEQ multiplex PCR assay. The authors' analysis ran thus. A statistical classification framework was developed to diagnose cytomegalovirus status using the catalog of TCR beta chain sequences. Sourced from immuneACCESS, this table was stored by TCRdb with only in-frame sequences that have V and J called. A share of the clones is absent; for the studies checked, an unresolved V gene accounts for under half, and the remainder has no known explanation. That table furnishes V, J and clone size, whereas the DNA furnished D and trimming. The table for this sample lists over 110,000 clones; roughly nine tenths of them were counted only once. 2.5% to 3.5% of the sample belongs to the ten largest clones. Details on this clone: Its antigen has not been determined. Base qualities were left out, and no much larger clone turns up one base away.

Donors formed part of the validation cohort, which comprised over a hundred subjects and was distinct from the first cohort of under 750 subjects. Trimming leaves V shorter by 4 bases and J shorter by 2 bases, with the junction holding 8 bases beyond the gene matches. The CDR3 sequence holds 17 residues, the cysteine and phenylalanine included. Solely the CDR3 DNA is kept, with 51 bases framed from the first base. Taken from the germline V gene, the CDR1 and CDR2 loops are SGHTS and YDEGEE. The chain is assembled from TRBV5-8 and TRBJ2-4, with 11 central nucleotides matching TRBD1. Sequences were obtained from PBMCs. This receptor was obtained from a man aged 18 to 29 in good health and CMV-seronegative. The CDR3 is CASSMWTGGGTKNIQYF. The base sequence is TGTGCCAGCAGCATGTGGACAGGGGGCGGAACCAAAAACATTCAGTACTTC.